This record looks at one TCR beta chain sequence and its context. This clone's antigen is unknown. Base-call qualities are not available, and no considerably larger clone is one nucleotide away. Each collaborating institution followed its own protocols to collect whole blood in K2EDTA tubes. For TCRbeta analysis, collaborators shipped samples in one of three forms: frozen whole blood, isolated PBMCs, or DNA extracted from either of those sample types. The immunoSEQ Assay, a bias-controlled multiplex PCR, was used to amplify TCRbeta CDR3 regions from genomic DNA. Per the original workflow: The number of nucleated cells in each sample was estimated from the amplification of reference gene primers within the assay. Sequence reads were collapsed and filtered to measure the absolute abundance of every unique TCRbeta CDR3 rearrangement. For each sample, productive Simpson clonality was calculated by taking the square root of Simpson's diversity index across productive rearrangements. In TCRdb, the immuneACCESS table is reduced to in-frame sequences with V and J assigned. These tables do not hold every clone; where another copy was compared, an unresolved V gene accounts for under half, and the others remain unexplained. V and J calls plus clone size are reproduced from that table; the DNA served to infer D and trimming. Across this sample there are about 41,000 clones, with approximately 90% seen only once. 3.5% to 5.5% of the sample comes from the top ten.

The data originate from a study of blood T cell repertoires in COVID-19 (dated by TCRdb to between 2020 and 2021). About the full investigation: Samples from collaborators originated in the United States, Italy and Spain and spanned both the acute and convalescent phases of COVID-19. The repertoires were released in a freely available public database intended as a resource for research on the immune response to SARS-CoV-2. The prospective study material was composed of cDNA or gDNA derived from T cells, B-cell-depleted T cells, or PBMCs. HLA class I and class II types, where available, came from metadata supplied by the sample provider rather than from assay-based typing. A de-identified subject ID, COVID-19 status, age in years and sex were almost always included in the sample metadata. Samples were obtained from the ongoing ImmuneRACE study (first 160 participants) and from 1,254 subjects provided by 6 global collaborators. Subjects who had been exposed to COVID-19, were actively infected with it, or had recovered from it provided the deeply sampled blood TCRbeta repertoires that made up the dataset. What the authors observed across the whole study: How much clinical and demographic metadata was included differed by source and by participant, and the metadata was provided uncurated.

CDR1 and CDR2, per the germline V gene, are MNHEY and SVGEGT. Between the V and J ends, shortened by 0 bases and 7 bases respectively, the junction contains 7 bases. Reading from cysteine to phenylalanine, the CDR3 counts 13 amino acids. Kept here is only the CDR3 DNA, which spans 39 bases and is read in frame from base 1. Sequenced input: peripheral blood. The chain links TRBV6-2 or TRBV6-3 with TRBJ2-1; the D gene assignment is ambiguous. This clonotype was sampled from a man aged 55 to 70 with acute or convalescent COVID-19. At the DNA level, the sequence is TGTGCCAGCAGTTACTCGAACCAGAATGAGCAGTTCTTC. It encodes CASSYSNQNEQFF.